One sample yielded the 30 T cell receptor beta chains listed below, sequenced in a study of identical twins. From the 5' RACE reads, TCRdb called clonotypes with MiXCR, one entry per CDR3 protein. The sample has hundreds of thousands of distinct CDR3 sequences; about 9.4% are singletons. This same sample was also part of a study on yellow fever vaccine responses in identical twins.

Sequenced: PBMCs. Source of these receptors: a woman aged 18-29 years in good health.

V usage is TRBV5-1 and J usage is TRBJ2-5; the match to TRBD2 covers 12 bases. Trimming cost V 4 bases and J 4 bases; bases outside gene matches: 11. The CDR3 runs to 17 residues. Germline CDR1 reads SGHRS; CDR2 reads YFSETQ. Written as DNA, the CDR3 is TGCGCCAGCAGCCTCCCCCTAGCGGGGGGGCTCGGAGAGACCCAGTACTTC. Its translation is CASSLPLAGGLGETQYF. The complete variable domain, with remaining parts taken from reference TRBV5-1 and TRBJ2-5, reads KAGVTQTPRYLIKTRGQQVTLSCSPISGHRSVSWYQQTPGQGLQFLFEYFSETQRNKGNFPGRFSGRQFSNSRSEMNVSTLELGDSALYLCASSLPLAGGLGETQYFGPGTRLLVL.

This clonotype was detected many times. The chain is built from TRBV28 and TRBJ2-4, with TRBD2 matching 12 bases. With V trimmed by 6 bases and J by 2 bases, 5 bases remained unmatched. The CDR3 consists of 16 residues. CDR1 MDHEN and CDR2 SYDVKM come from the germline V gene. The CDR3 DNA is TGTGCCAGCAGCCCTAGCGGGAGGGGAACCAAAAACATTCAGTACTTC. Amino acids: CASSPSGRGTKNIQYF.

The table lists this clonotype with many counts. V gene TRBV25-1 combines with J gene TRBJ2-1; D perhaps matches TRBD2 (7 bases). Per germline, CDR1 MGHDK and CDR2 SYGVNS. V was cut by 3 bases and J by 8 bases, with 20 bases left in between. This CDR3 contains 16 residues. The CDR3 bases are TGTGCCAGCAGTGATTGGGGGGGGGCGACCCGGGATGAGCAGTTCTTC. As protein: CASSDWGGATRDEQFF.

There are many counts of this clonotype. The chain combines TRBV29-1 with TRBJ2-7; 7 bases agree with TRBD2. Germline CDR1 and CDR2: SQVTM and ANQGSEA. The CDR3 extends over 16 amino acids. The ends lost 2 bases at V and 0 bases at J; junction bases unmatched: 10. The CDR3 spells CSVETGTGGSSYEQYF. The CDR3 bases are TGCAGCGTTGAAACCGGGACGGGGGGAAGCTCCTACGAGCAGTACTTC.

This clonotype has a handful of counts. The chain has TRBV4-3 and TRBJ2-1; D perhaps matches TRBD2 (6 bases). With 3 bases removed from V and 1 base from J, the gap between germline ends came to 13 bases. Germline V CDR1 and CDR2: LGHNA, YSLEER. The CDR3 spans 16 residues. The CDR3 region has the DNA TGCGCCAGCAGCCAGAGTCCCCTAGCGTCCTACAATGAGCAGTTCTTC. Protein: CASSQSPLASYNEQFF.

This clonotype was recorded many times. The V and J genes are TRBV7-2 and TRBJ2-3; D remains unclear. Germline V CDR1 and CDR2: SGHTA, FQGNSA. The CDR3 extends over 13 amino acids. V was shortened by 1 base and J by 4 bases, with 6 bases between the two germline ends. The CDR3 sequence is CASSLDRADTQYF. The CDR3 region has the DNA TGTGCCAGCAGCTTAGACCGCGCAGATACGCAGTATTTT.

CDR3 DNA: TGTGCCAGCAGTGAGCAGGGTATAATTGAAAAACTGTTTTTT. Residues: CASSEQGIIEKLFF. The gene calls are TRBV2 and TRBJ1-4, with a tentative D call TRBD1 (5 bases). V shed 3 bases and J shed 7 bases, with 12 bases lying between them. This CDR3 comprises 14 residues. Germline V gene lookup returns CDR1 SNHLY and CDR2 FYNNEI.

The chain links TRBV10-3 to TRBJ2-2, with D possibly matching TRBD1 (8 bases). The germline gives CDR1 ENHRY, CDR2 SYGVKD. Between the trimmed V and J ends, which lost 6 bases and 4 bases, there was a span of 18 bases. The CDR3 contains 16 residues. The CDR3 DNA sequence: TGTGCCATCAGCCGAGCGGGGACAGGAGGCACCGGGGAGCTGTTTTTT. Protein product: CAISRAGTGGTGELFF.

This chain joins TRBV7-8 and TRBJ2-2; 14 bases are a match to TRBD2. This CDR3 region has 18 residues. V gave up 5 bases and J gave up 3 bases; unmatched junction bases: 8. CDR1 and CDR2 (germline): SGHVS, FQNEAQ. In DNA, the CDR3 is TGTGCCAGCAGCCCACGGACTAGCGGGAGGTTCTACACCGGGGAGCTGTTTTTT. Translating gives CASSPRTSGRFYTGELFF.

This clonotype occurred a few times. The rearrangement joins TRBV12-3 or TRBV12-4 to TRBJ2-5, with a possible D match to TRBD1 (6 bases). This CDR3 spans 14 amino acids. Trimming left V 1 base short and J 4 bases short, with 10 bases between. CDR3 in amino acids: CASSLVQGRETQYF. DNA of the CDR3: TGTGCCAGCAGTTTAGTCCAGGGGAGAGAGACCCAGTACTTC.

This clonotype was observed many times. V usage is TRBV12-3 or TRBV12-4 and J usage is TRBJ2-3; 8 nucleotides agree with TRBD2. The ends lost 4 bases at V and 7 bases at J; junction bases unmatched: 7. The CDR3 totals 14 residues. In DNA, the CDR3 is TGTGCCAGCAGTTCTCAGGCGGGAGGAAATACGCAGTATTTT. Translating gives CASSSQAGGNTQYF.

The V call is TRBV10-3, the J call TRBJ2-7; 13 bases fit TRBD2. After removal of 6 bases from V and 5 bases from J, the junction contained 1 base not matched to a gene. Germline CDR1 reads ENHRY; CDR2 reads SYGVKD. The CDR3 extends over 13 amino acids. Written as DNA, the CDR3 is TGTGCCATCAGCGGACTAGCGGGAGACGAGCAGTACTTC. Its protein is CAISGLAGDEQYF.

In this sample, this clonotype turned up many times. The genes are TRBV5-1 and TRBJ2-3; TRBD2 agrees at 13 bases. The V gene's germline CDR1 is SGHRS and CDR2 YFSETQ. V lost 4 bases and J lost 6; bases outside the gene matches: 11. The CDR3 has 17 residues. The CDR3 DNA is TGCGCCAGCAGCCAGAACCGACTAGCGGGAGGCGGCGATACGCAGTATTTT. Its translation is CASSQNRLAGGGDTQYF.

There are a few counts of this clonotype. The rearrangement links TRBV28 to TRBJ2-3; possibly TRBD1 for D (5 bases). The CDR3 covers 16 residues. Germline CDR1 is MDHEN and CDR2 is SYDVKM. Trimming removed 5 bases from V and 2 bases from J, with 17 bases in between. CDR3 in amino acids: CASSTEAGPNTDTQYF. As DNA, the CDR3 is TGTGCCAGCAGTACCGAGGCAGGGCCGAACACAGATACGCAGTATTTT.

A few counts support this clonotype. J is TRBJ2-5 and V is TRBV15, with D hard to call. This CDR3 has 13 amino acids. Trimming took 8 bases from V and 3 from J, leaving 13 bases between them. Germline CDR1 is LNHNV and CDR2 is YYDKDF (reference sequence). The CDR3 bases are TGTGCCACCGGATTACAGACCGAAGAGACCCAGTACTTC. Encoded protein: CATGLQTEETQYF. Supplemented by reference TRBV15 and TRBJ2-5, the full variable domain reads DAMVIQNPRYQVTQFGKPVTLSCSQTLNHNVMYWYQQKSSQAPKLLFHYYDKDFNNEADTPDNFQSRRPNTSFCFLDIRSPGLGDTAMYLCATGLQTEETQYFGPGTRLLVL.

This clonotype was recorded many times. V and J are TRBV20-1 and TRBJ2-3, with D maybe TRBD2 (6 bases). V shed 0 bases and J shed 2 bases, with 18 bases lying between them. The germline V gene encodes CDR1 DFQATT and CDR2 SNEGSKA (reference sequence). The CDR3 is 17 amino acids. The CDR3 bases are TGCAGTGCTAGAGAGGAGGGTCGGACCCCACTCACAGATACGCAGTATTTT. This translates into CSAREEGRTPLTDTQYF.

The chain has TRBV28 and TRBJ2-1; D call uncertain. Trimming pared 8 bases from V and 7 bases from J, leaving 18 bases between. Germline V lookup: CDR1 MDHEN, CDR2 SYDVKM. The CDR3 loop spans 14 amino acids. CDR3 sequence reads: CASGWAAYGNEQFF. The CDR3 coding sequence is TGTGCCAGCGGGTGGGCCGCTTACGGGAATGAGCAGTTCTTC.

In its sample, this clonotype was seen a few times. CDR3 bases: TGCAGTGCCGAAGATCAGGGAGAGACCCAGTACTTC. It codes for CSAEDQGETQYF. The chain carries TRBV20-1 and TRBJ2-5; D is perhaps TRBD1 (5 bases). V lost 6 bases, J lost 4 bases, and 12 bases lay in between. This CDR3 is built from 12 residues. Germline V gives CDR1 DFQATT, CDR2 SNEGSKA (reference sequence).

This clonotype has just a few counts. The chain uses TRBV20-1 and TRBJ2-1; D uncertain. The CDR3 extends over 15 amino acids. The ends were cut back, 0 bases at V and 5 bases at J, with 14 bases in the middle. Germline-derived CDR1 and CDR2 are DFQATT and SNEGSKA (reference sequence). This CDR3 is CSARDYSRWDNEQFF. Here the CDR3 DNA reads TGCAGTGCTAGAGATTATTCCCGGTGGGACAATGAGCAGTTCTTC.

This clonotype was observed many times. The V call is TRBV6-5, the J call TRBJ1-5; D call uncertain. This CDR3 spans 12 amino acids. V lost 6 bases and J lost 3, with 6 bases in between. Germline CDR1 is MNHEY and CDR2 is SVGAGI. CDR3 sequence: CASRGTNQPQHF. In DNA form, the CDR3 reads TGTGCCAGCAGGGGTACCAATCAGCCCCAGCATTTT.

This clonotype came up a few times. The chain employs TRBV7-2 and TRBJ2-7; 13 nucleotides agree with TRBD2. Germline loops: CDR1 SGHTA, CDR2 FQGNSA. The V gene end was trimmed by 6 bases and the J gene end by 4 bases; junction bases not matched to a gene: 12. The CDR3 has 17 residues. CDR3 nucleotide sequence: TGTGCCAGCAGTTCAGGGGTACTAGCGGGAGGGCCATACGAGCAGTACTTC. Translating it yields CASSSGVLAGGPYEQYF.

This clonotype has ten or more counts. The chain carries TRBV13 and TRBJ1-6; a weak D match, TRBD1 (5 bases). The CDR3 is 16 amino acids. V shed 1 base and J shed 8 bases, with 15 bases lying between them. Germline V gives CDR1 PRHDT, CDR2 FYEKMQ (reference sequence). The CDR3 nucleotides read TGTGCCAGCAGCTTAGACGGAGGGCAGGGCGATTCACCCCTCCACTTT. Protein product: CASSLDGGQGDSPLHF.

In its sample, this clonotype was seen a few times. The chain uses TRBV20-1 and TRBJ2-1, with no clear D. Looked up from germline, CDR1 is DFQATT and CDR2 is SNEGSKA (reference sequence). The CDR3 has 13 amino acids. V gave up 2 bases and J gave up 0 bases, with 5 bases separating them. This CDR3 is CSARPDSYNEQFF. CDR3 in DNA: TGCAGTGCTAGACCAGACTCCTACAATGAGCAGTTCTTC.

This clonotype was counted at least ten times. In nucleotides, the CDR3 is TGCGCCAGCAGCTTGGGTTGGAGTGAAACCGGGGAGCTGTTTTTT. Translating it yields CASSLGWSETGELFF. The chain is built from TRBV5-1 and TRBJ2-2, with D uncertain. V was clipped by 0 bases and J by 5 bases, with 11 bases between them. Germline values: CDR1 SGHRS, CDR2 YFSETQ. The CDR3 has 15 residues. The full variable domain, with the rest looked up from reference TRBV5-1 and TRBJ2-2, is KAGVTQTPRYLIKTRGQQVTLSCSPISGHRSVSWYQQTPGQGLQFLFEYFSETQRNKGNFPGRFSGRQFSNSRSEMNVSTLELGDSALYLCASSLGWSETGELFFGEGSRLTVL.

This clonotype has more than one count but fewer than ten. The V and J genes are TRBV7-9 and TRBJ2-2; 8 positions agree with TRBD2. The germline V gene encodes CDR1 SEHNR and CDR2 FQNEAQ (reference sequence). CDR3 length: 15 residues. V dropped 5 bases and J dropped 9; count of bases not matched to a gene: 11. The CDR3 sequence is CASSGRTSWPRELFF. In nucleotides, the CDR3 is TGTGCCAGCAGCGGACGGACTAGCTGGCCCCGGGAGCTGTTTTTT.

This clonotype was found a few times. This chain links TRBV4-1 with TRBJ2-2; D might be TRBD1 (6 bases). V dropped 1 base and J dropped 3 bases, with 15 bases sitting between them. CDR1 and CDR2 (germline): MGHRA, YSYEKL. The CDR3 runs 17 residues. As DNA, the CDR3 is TGCGCCAGCAGCCAAGTATCAGGGGCCGGTTACACCGGGGAGCTGTTTTTT. Translation: CASSQVSGAGYTGELFF.

This clonotype was counted only a few times. The chain uses TRBV5-1 and TRBJ2-1; unclear D gene. The germline V gene has CDR1 SGHRS and CDR2 YFSETQ. Trimming shortened V by 4 bases and J by 5 bases, and 16 bases separated the two germline ends. This CDR3 is 15 amino acids long. CDR3 loop: CASSTIQVVNNEQFF. DNA of the CDR3: TGCGCCAGCAGCACCATCCAGGTGGTAAACAATGAGCAGTTCTTC.

The chain couples TRBV25-1 to TRBJ2-1; TRBD2 aligns across 9 bases. The trim removed 0 bases at V and 6 bases at J, leaving 9 bases unmatched. The CDR3 has 17 residues. CDR1 MGHDK and CDR2 SYGVNS come from the germline V gene. Here the CDR3 reads CASSEYGQGLAGNEQFF. The CDR3 region has the DNA TGTGCCAGCAGTGAATATGGCCAGGGACTAGCCGGCAATGAGCAGTTCTTC. The whole variable domain, remainder taken from reference TRBV25-1 and TRBJ2-1, is EADIYQTPRYLVIGTGKKITLECSQTMGHDKMYWYQQDPGMELHLIHYSYGVNSTEKGDLSSESTVSRIRTEHFPLTLESARPSHTSQYLCASSEYGQGLAGNEQFFGPGTRLTVL.

This clonotype was recorded a few times. The chain carries TRBV6-4 and TRBJ2-1; D is possibly TRBD1 or TRBD2 (5 bases each). This CDR3 is 12 amino acids long. V dropped 3 bases and J dropped 9 bases, with 9 bases sitting between them. The germline CDR1 and CDR2 sequences are MRHNA and SNTAGT. In DNA, the CDR3 is TGTGCCAGCAGTGATCGGGGCGGTGAGCAGTTCTTC. It encodes CASSDRGGEQFF.

This clonotype was counted only a few times. The gene calls are TRBV6-1 and TRBJ2-7; 12 positions agree with TRBD2. The CDR3 consists of 15 residues. Germline CDR1 MNHNS, CDR2 SASEGT. V lost 5 bases, J lost 7 bases, and 9 bases stayed unmatched. CDR3 DNA: TGTGCCAGCAGTCAGCTAGCGGGAGGGTCAATAGAGCAGTACTTC. This sequence encodes CASSQLAGGSIEQYF.